Listed here is a single T cell receptor beta chain. Its target is unknown. This sample was included in a study of somatic mutations in cytotoxic T cells in rheumatoid arthritis. Study-wide background: Before any treatment began, more than 25 ml EDTA peripheral blood was collected from patients right after diagnosis.

Study-wide findings and caveats: CD8+ T-cell clonality showed no significant difference between rheumatoid arthritis patients and age-matched healthy controls. There were about an eighth of the roughly 65 patients in whom the largest CD8+ clone exceeded 20% of CD8+ cells.

The method was immunoSEQ multiplex PCR; TCRdb's version includes in-frame clones alone and lacks a portion of them. Of approximately 7,900 clones listed, 60% to 80% are singletons. Sequencing was performed on CD8+ T cells sorted from blood. This TCR was sampled from an adult with rheumatoid arthritis.

CDR3 coding DNA: TGTGCCAGCTCACCACCGTCACAGGCTCTCCACGAGCAGTACTTC. Its protein product is CASSPPSQALHEQYF. The rearrangement joins TRBV18 to TRBJ2-7; a possible D gene is TRBD1 (5 bases). The CDR3 runs 15 residues. The ends were cut back, 0 bases at V and 5 bases at J, with 14 bases in the middle. Germline V lookup: CDR1 KGHSH, CDR2 LQKENI.